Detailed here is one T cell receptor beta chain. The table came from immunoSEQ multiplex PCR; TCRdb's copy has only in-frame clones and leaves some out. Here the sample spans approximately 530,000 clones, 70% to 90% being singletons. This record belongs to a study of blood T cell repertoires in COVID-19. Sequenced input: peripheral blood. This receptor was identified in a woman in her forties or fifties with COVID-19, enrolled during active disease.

This chain's CDR3 is CASSQNGGLRTGGYTF. For the CDR3, the DNA is TGCGCCAGCAGCCAAAATGGGGGCCTCCGTACCGGCGGCTACACCTTC. The chain is built from TRBV4-1 and TRBJ1-2, with D possibly TRBD1 on 6 matching bases. Germline CDR1 MGHRA, CDR2 YSYEKL. V dropped 2 bases and J dropped 8 bases, with 21 bases sitting between them. The CDR3 contains 16 residues.